This paragraph reports one TCR beta chain. Seattle enrolled patients during active infection and tracked them longitudinally. The data were obtained in a study of blood T cell repertoires in COVID-19. Overall study context: Both acute and convalescent COVID-19 samples were obtained from the United States, Italy and Spain. Sources were T cells, B-cell-depleted T cells, or PBMCs; the material itself was cDNA or gDNA.

Germline CDR1 KGHSH, CDR2 LQKENI. CDR3 size: 15 residues. With 4 bases clipped from V and 5 bases from J, the junction kept 8 bases outside the gene matches. In the source study's methods: How many nucleated cells were present was estimated from reference gene primer amplification. This table comes from immunoSEQ multiplex PCR, and its TCRdb copy is limited to in-frame clones, with some not included. V and J calls and clone size come straight from that table; D and trimming were deduced from the DNA. The table records 150,000 to 200,000 clones, approximately 91% of them present only once. This TCR came from a man aged 18 to 30 with COVID-19, enrolled during active disease. The material sequenced was peripheral blood. This chain joins TRBV18 and TRBJ2-7; 10 nucleotides agree with TRBD2. The CDR3 is CASSLTSGEAHEQYF. CDR3 in DNA: TGTGCCAGCTCACTTACTAGCGGGGAAGCCCACGAGCAGTACTTC.